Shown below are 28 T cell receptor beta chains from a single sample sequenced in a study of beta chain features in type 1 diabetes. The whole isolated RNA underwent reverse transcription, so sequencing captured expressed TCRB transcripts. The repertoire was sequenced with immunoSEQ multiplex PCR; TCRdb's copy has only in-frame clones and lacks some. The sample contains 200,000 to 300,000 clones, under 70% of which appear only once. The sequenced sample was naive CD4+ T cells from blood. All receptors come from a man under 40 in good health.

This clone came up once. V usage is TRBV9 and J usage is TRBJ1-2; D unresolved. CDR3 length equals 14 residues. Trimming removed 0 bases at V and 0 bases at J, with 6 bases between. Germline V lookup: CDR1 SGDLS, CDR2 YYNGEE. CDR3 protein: CASSVDSPNYGYTF. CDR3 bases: TGTGCCAGCAGCGTAGACAGCCCTAACTATGGCTACACCTTC. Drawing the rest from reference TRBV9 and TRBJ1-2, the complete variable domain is DSGVTQTPKHLITATGQRVTLRCSPRSGDLSVYWYQQSLDQGLQFLIQYYNGEERAKGNILERFSAQQFPDLHSELNLSSLELGDSALYFCASSVDSPNYGYTFGSGTRLTVV.

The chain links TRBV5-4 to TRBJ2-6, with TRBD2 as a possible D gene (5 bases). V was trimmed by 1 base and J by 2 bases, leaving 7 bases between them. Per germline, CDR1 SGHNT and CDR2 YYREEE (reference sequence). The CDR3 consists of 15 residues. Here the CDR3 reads CASSLFGAGANVLTF. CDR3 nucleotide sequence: TGTGCCAGCAGCTTGTTCGGGGCTGGGGCCAACGTCCTGACTTTC.

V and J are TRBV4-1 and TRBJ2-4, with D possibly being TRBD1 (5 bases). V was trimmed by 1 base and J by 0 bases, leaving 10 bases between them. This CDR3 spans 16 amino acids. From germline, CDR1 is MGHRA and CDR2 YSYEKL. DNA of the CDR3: TGCGCCAGCAGCCAAGCAGATAGGGGAGCCAAAAACATTCAGTACTTC. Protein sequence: CASSQADRGAKNIQYF.

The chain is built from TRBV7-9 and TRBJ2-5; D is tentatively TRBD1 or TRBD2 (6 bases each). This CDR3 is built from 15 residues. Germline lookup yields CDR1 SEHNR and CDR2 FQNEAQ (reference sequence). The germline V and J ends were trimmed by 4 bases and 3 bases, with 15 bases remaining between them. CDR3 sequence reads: CASSSSTRGKETQYF. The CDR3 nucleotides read TGTGCCAGCAGCTCCTCGACTAGGGGGAAAGAGACCCAGTACTTC.

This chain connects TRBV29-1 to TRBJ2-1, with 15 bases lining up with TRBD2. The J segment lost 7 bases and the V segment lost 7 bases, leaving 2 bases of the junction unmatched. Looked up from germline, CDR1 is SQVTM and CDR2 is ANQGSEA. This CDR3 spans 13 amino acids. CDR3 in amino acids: CSDGLAGGNEQFF. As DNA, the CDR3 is TGCAGCGACGGACTAGCGGGAGGGAATGAGCAGTTCTTC.

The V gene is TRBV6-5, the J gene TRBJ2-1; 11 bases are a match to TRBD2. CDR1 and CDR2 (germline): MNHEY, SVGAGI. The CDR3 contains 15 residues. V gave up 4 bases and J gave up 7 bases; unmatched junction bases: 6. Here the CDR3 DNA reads TGTGCCAGCAGTTGGGTAGCGGGGGGGCCAAATGAGCAGTTCTTC. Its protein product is CASSWVAGGPNEQFF.

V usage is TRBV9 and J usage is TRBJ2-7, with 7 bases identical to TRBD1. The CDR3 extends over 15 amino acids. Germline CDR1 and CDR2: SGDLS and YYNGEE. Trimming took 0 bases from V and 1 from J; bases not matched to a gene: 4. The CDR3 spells CASSVGGTVSYEQYF. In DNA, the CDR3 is TGTGCCAGCAGCGTAGGTGGGACAGTTTCCTACGAGCAGTACTTC.

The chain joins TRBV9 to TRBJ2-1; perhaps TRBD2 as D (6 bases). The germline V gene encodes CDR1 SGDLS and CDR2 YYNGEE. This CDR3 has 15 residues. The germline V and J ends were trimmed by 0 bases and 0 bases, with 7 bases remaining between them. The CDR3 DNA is TGTGCCAGCAGCGTAGGGACTAACTCCTACAATGAGCAGTTCTTC. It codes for CASSVGTNSYNEQFF.

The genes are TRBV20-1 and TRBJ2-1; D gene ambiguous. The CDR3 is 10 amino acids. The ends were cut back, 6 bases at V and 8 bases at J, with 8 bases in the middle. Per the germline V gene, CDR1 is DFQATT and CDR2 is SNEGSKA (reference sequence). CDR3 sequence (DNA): TGCAGTGCGCTAGGAGATGAGCAGTTCTTC. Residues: CSALGDEQFF.

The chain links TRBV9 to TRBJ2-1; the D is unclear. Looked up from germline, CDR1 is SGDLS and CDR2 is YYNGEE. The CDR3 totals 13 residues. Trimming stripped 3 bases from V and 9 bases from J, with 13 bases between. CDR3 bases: TGTGCCAGCAGCGGACCAGCAATCGGTGAGCAGTTCTTC. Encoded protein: CASSGPAIGEQFF.

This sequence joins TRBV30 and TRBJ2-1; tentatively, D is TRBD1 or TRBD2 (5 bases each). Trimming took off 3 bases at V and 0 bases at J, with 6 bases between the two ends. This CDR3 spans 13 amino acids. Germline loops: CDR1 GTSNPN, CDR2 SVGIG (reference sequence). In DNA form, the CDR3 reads TGTGCCTGGAGCGGGGCCTCCTACAATGAGCAGTTCTTC. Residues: CAWSGASYNEQFF. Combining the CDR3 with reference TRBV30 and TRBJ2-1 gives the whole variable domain SQTIHQWPATLVQPVGSPLSLECTVEGTSNPNLYWYRQAAGRGLQLLFYSVGIGQISSEVPQNLSASRPQDRQFILSSKKLLLSDSGFYLCAWSGASYNEQFFGPGTRLTVL.

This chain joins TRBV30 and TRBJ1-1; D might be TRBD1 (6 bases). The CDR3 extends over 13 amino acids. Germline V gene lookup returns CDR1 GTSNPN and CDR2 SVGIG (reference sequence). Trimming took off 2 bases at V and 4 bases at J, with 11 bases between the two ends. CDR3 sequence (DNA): TGTGCCTGGAGTATACAGGGAATCACTGAAGCTTTCTTT. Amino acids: CAWSIQGITEAFF.

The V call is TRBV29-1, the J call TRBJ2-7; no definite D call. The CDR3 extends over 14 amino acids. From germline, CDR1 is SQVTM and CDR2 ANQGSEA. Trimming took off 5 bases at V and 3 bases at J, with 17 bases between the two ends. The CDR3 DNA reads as TGCAGCGTTCGTCCCGGGCCCAAGGGCTACGAGCAGTACTTC. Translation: CSVRPGPKGYEQYF.

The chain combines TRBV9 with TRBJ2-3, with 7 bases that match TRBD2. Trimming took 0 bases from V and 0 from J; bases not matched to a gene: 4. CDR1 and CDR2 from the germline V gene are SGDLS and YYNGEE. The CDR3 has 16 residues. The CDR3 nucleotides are TGTGCCAGCAGCGTAGCGGCGGGGGTAAGCACAGATACGCAGTATTTT. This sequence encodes CASSVAAGVSTDTQYF.

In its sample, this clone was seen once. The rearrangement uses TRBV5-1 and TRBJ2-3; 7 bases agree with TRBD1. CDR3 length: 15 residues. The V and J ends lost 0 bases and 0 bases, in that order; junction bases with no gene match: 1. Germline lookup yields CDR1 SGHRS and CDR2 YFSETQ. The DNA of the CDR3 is TGCGCCAGCAGCTTGGGGGGACAGAGCACAGATACGCAGTATTTT. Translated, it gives CASSLGGQSTDTQYF.

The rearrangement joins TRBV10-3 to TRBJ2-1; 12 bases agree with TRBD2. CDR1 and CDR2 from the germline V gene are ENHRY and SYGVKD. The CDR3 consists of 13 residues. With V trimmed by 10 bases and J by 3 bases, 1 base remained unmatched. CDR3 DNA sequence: TGTGCCACGGGACTAGCGGGCTACAATGAGCAGTTCTTC. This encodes CATGLAGYNEQFF.

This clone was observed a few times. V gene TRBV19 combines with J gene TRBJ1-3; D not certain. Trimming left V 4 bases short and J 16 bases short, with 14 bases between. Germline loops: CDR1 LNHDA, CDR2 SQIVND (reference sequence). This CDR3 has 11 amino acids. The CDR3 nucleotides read TGTGCCAGTAGTAGGGCGACTCGTCCCTATTTT. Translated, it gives CASSRATRPYF.

The CDR3 sequence is CASTRSGTPYEQYF. Written as DNA, the CDR3 is TGTGCCAGCACCCGATCCGGGACCCCCTACGAGCAGTACTTC. The V gene is TRBV25-1, the J gene TRBJ2-7; tentatively, D is TRBD1 or TRBD2 (5 bases each). Per the germline V gene, CDR1 is MGHDK and CDR2 is SYGVNS. The V and J ends lost 7 bases and 2 bases respectively, with 15 bases between them. The CDR3 spans 14 residues.

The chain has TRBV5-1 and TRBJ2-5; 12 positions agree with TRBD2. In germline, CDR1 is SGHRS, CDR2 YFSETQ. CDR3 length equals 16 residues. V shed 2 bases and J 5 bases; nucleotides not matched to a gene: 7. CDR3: CASSFGLAGRRETQYF. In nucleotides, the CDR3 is TGCGCCAGCAGCTTCGGACTAGCGGGGAGAAGGGAGACCCAGTACTTC.

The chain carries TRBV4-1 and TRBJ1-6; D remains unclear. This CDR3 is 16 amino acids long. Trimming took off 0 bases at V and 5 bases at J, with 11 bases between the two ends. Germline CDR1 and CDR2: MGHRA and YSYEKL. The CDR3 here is CASSQDAPWDNSPLHF. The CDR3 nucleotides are TGCGCCAGCAGCCAAGATGCTCCATGGGATAATTCACCCCTCCACTTT.

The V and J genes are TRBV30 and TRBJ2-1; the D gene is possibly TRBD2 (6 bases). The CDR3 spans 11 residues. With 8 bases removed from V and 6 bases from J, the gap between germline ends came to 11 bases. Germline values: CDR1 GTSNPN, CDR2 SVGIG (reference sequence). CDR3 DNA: TGTGCCCGGGGGTCGGGCAATGAGCAGTTCTTC. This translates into CARGSGNEQFF.

The CDR3 nucleotides read TGTGCCAGCAGCTTGGCCGTTAAAGAGACCCAGTACTTC. Its translation is CASSLAVKETQYF. The chain recombines TRBV5-4 with TRBJ2-5; D unclear. Trimming stripped 0 bases from V and 3 bases from J, with 6 bases between. The germline CDR1 and CDR2 sequences are SGHNT and YYREEE (reference sequence). The CDR3 has 13 residues.

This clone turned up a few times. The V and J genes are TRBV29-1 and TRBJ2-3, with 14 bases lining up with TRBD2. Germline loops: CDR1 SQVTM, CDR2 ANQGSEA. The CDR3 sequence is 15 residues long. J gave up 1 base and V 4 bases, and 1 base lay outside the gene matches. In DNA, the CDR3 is TGCAGCGTTGCGGGACTAGCGGGAGGCACAGATACGCAGTATTTT. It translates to CSVAGLAGGTDTQYF.

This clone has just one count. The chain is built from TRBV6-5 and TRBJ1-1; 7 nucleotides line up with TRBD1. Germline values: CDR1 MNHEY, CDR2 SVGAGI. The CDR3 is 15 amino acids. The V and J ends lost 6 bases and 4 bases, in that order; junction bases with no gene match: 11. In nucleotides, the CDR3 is TGTGCCAGCAGACATGGTTCACAGGGGAGCACTGAAGCTTTCTTT. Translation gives CASRHGSQGSTEAFF.

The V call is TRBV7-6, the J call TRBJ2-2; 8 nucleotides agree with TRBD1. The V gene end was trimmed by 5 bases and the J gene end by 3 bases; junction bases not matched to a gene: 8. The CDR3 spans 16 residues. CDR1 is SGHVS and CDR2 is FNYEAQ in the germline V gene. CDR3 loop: CASSLSPGGYTGELFF. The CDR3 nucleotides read TGTGCCAGCAGCCTCAGTCCAGGGGGCTACACCGGGGAGCTGTTTTTT.

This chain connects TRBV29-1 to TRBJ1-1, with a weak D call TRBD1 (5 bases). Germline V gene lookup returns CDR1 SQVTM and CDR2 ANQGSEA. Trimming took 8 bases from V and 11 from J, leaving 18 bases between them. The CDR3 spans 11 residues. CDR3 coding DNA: TGCAGCAGCGTTGGGGACTTCGGCGCTTTCTTT. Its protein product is CSSVGDFGAFF.

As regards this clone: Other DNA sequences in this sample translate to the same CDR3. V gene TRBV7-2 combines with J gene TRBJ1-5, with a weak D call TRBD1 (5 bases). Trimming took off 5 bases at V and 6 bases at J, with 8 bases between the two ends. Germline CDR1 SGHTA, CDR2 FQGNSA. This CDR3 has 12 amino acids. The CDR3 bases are TGTGCCAGCAGCCCGAGGGGTCAGCCCCAGCATTTT. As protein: CASSPRGQPQHF. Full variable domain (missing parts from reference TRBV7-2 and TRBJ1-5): GAGVSQSPSNKVTEKGKDVELRCDPISGHTALYWYRQSLGQGLEFLIYFQGNSAPDKSGLPSDRFSAERTGGSVSTLTIQRTQQEDSAVYLCASSPRGQPQHFGDGTRLSIL.

The CDR3 protein is CAWSTGTPNYNEQFF. CDR3 bases: TGTGCCTGGAGCACCGGGACGCCTAACTACAATGAGCAGTTCTTC. V usage is TRBV30 and J usage is TRBJ2-1; either TRBD1 or TRBD2 may supply D (5 bases each). The length of the CDR3 is 15 residues. V was pared by 3 bases and J by 3 bases, with 15 bases between. CDR1 GTSNPN and CDR2 SVGIG come from the germline V gene (reference sequence). The entire variable domain, with the rest obtained from reference TRBV30 and TRBJ2-1, is as follows: SQTIHQWPATLVQPVGSPLSLECTVEGTSNPNLYWYRQAAGRGLQLLFYSVGIGQISSEVPQNLSASRPQDRQFILSSKKLLLSDSGFYLCAWSTGTPNYNEQFFGPGTRLTVL.